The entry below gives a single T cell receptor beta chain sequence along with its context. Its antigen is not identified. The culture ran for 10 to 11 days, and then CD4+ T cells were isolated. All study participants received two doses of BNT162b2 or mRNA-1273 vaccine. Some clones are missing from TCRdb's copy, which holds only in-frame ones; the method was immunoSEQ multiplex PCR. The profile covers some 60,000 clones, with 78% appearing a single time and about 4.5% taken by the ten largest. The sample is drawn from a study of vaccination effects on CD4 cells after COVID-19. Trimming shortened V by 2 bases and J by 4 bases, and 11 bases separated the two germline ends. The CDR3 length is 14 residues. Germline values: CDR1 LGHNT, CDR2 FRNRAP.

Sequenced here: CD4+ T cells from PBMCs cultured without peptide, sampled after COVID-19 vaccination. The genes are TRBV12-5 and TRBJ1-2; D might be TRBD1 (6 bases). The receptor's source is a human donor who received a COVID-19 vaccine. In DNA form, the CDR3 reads TGTGCTAGTGGTTTGTGGGGGGGCGGCTATGGCTACACCTTC. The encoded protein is CASGLWGGGYGYTF.